The source of this T cell receptor (beta chain) is a study of T cells in Graves' hyperthyroidism and ophthalmopathy. Notes on the study in general: Among clonotypes expanded in thyroid above 0.001, most were also found in blood.

In its sample, this clonotype was seen many times. Antigen unknown. The V segment lost 4 bases and the J segment 5 bases; nucleotides outside the gene matches: 3. In germline, CDR1 is SQVTM, CDR2 ANQGSEA. This CDR3 is 12 amino acids long. From RNA transcripts, TCR beta CDR3 regions were amplified. The HTBI primer set served for first-round RT-PCR of the TCR CDR3. TCRdb recomputed calls from the multiplex PCR reads with MiXCR, one row per CDR3 protein. The sample consists of a few hundred thousand distinct CDR3 sequences, approximately 14% of them appearing once. Participants, patients aged 18 to 65, had newly diagnosed hyperthyroidism with a duration under 2 months. Extraction of PBMCs used 7.5 to 10 ml of fresh peripheral blood.

The V call is TRBV29-1, the J call TRBJ2-7, with 9 bases fitting TRBD1. The receptor was isolated from a woman aged 40 to 50 with Graves' hyperthyroidism. The specimen was blood. CDR3 nucleotides: TGCAGCGTTGTAACAGGGGGCGACGAGCAGTACTTC. This encodes CSVVTGGDEQYF.